This T cell receptor beta chain was recovered during a study of graft-versus-host responses after intestinal transplantation. Looking at the study overall: Multivisceral, liver-intestinal, or isolated intestinal grafts were transplanted into recipients. The study gave all recipients anti-thymocyte globulin induction, then tacrolimus and steroids for approximately three years. Findings of the study overall: Circulating GvH clone levels at their peak were associated with HvG declines (early post-transplant). Marrow from the recipient contained GvH clones, some of which had appeared first in ileum or blood.

Tissue processing of the graft released intraepithelial and lamina propria lymphocytes from it. As regards this clone: Antigen specificity is unknown. In the same sample, other DNA sequences code for this CDR3.

Measured with immunoSEQ multiplex PCR; TCRdb has only the in-frame clones, and not every one. Here the sample spans 3,500 to 5,000 clones, 85% being singletons. Source: ileum tissue, taken nearly 670 days after intestinal transplant. This TCR came from a human patient who received an intestinal transplant, so some T cells may come from the graft donor.

CDR3 amino acids: CASSQAGRASQETQYF. The CDR3 DNA reads TGTGCCAGCAGCCAAGCCGGGCGGGCCAGCCAAGAGACCCAGTACTTC. J is TRBJ2-5 and V is TRBV4-2, with D possibly matching TRBD2 (5 bases). The CDR3 runs 16 residues. Trimming removed 1 base from V and 1 base from J, with 13 bases in between. Looked up from germline, CDR1 is LGHNA and CDR2 is YNFKEQ.